These 22 T cell receptor beta chains were sequenced from one sample in a study of beta chain features in type 1 diabetes. All of the isolated RNA was reverse transcribed, so expressed TCRB transcripts were sequenced. Profiling relied on immunoSEQ multiplex PCR, and the TCRdb table lists in-frame clones only, not all of them. Of 310,000 or so clones in the sample, roughly 11% were seen once. The sequenced material came from naive CD4+ T cells from blood. These receptors came from a woman aged 25 to 39 in good health.

The chain couples TRBV30 to TRBJ2-7; 8 bases are a match to TRBD2. The J segment lost 0 bases and the V segment lost 4 bases, leaving 11 bases of the junction unmatched. This CDR3 comprises 16 residues. Looked up from germline, CDR1 is GTSNPN and CDR2 is SVGIG (reference sequence). CDR3 in amino acids: CAWTAGWREDSYEQYF. The CDR3 nucleotides are TGTGCCTGGACGGCGGGCTGGCGGGAGGACTCCTACGAGCAGTACTTC.

The chain links TRBV7-2 to TRBJ2-7, with 9 nucleotides matching TRBD1. CDR1 is SGHTA and CDR2 is FQGNSA in the germline V gene. The CDR3 runs 15 residues. The ends lost 4 bases at V and 5 bases at J; junction bases unmatched: 9. The CDR3 reads CASSWMGQGFNEQYF. CDR3 in DNA: TGTGCCAGCAGCTGGATGGGACAGGGTTTCAACGAGCAGTACTTC.

About this clone itself: The same CDR3 arises from other DNA sequences in this sample as well. In DNA, the CDR3 is TGTGCCTGGGCGACAGGTTCTGGAAACACCATATATTTT. Amino acid sequence: CAWATGSGNTIYF. The J gene is TRBJ1-3, the V gene TRBV30; TRBD1 is a possible D gene (6 bases). The germline V gene has CDR1 GTSNPN and CDR2 SVGIG (reference sequence). V shed 5 bases and J shed 1 base, with 9 bases lying between them. This CDR3 is built from 13 residues.

This clone showed up just a few times. CDR3 sequence: CASSYSSPNTGELFF. As DNA, the CDR3 is TGTGCCAGCAGTTACTCGTCTCCGAACACCGGGGAGCTGTTTTTT. The chain is built from TRBV6-5 and TRBJ2-2; D remains ambiguous. The germline gives CDR1 MNHEY, CDR2 SVGAGI. The germline V and J ends were trimmed by 0 bases and 0 bases, with 5 bases remaining between them. This CDR3 is 15 amino acids long.

This clone was seen a few times. V is TRBV7-2 and J is TRBJ1-1; D is ambiguous. This CDR3 is 13 amino acids long. Germline V lookup: CDR1 SGHTA, CDR2 FQGNSA. Trimming took off 9 bases at V and 1 base at J, with 12 bases between the two ends. The CDR3 region has the DNA TGTGCCAGTACCTTTGTCGGGAACACTGAAGCTTTCTTT. Translating it yields CASTFVGNTEAFF.

The V and J genes are TRBV4-3 and TRBJ2-1; 12 nucleotides align to TRBD2. Germline-derived CDR1 and CDR2 are LGHNA and YSLEER. Trimming removed 1 base from V and 2 bases from J; junction bases left unmatched: 9. CDR3 length equals 19 residues. CDR3 sequence: CASSQGTVGLAGTYNEQFF. CDR3 coding DNA: TGCGCCAGCAGCCAAGGGACCGTCGGACTAGCGGGGACCTACAATGAGCAGTTCTTC.

The chain's CDR3 is CASGRSYNEQFF. CDR3 in DNA: TGTGCCAGCGGGAGGTCATACAATGAGCAGTTCTTC. The chain links TRBV6-1 to TRBJ2-1; TRBD2 might be the D (6 bases). Germline assignment: CDR1 MNHNS and CDR2 SASEGT. There are 12 residues in the CDR3. Trimming took 8 bases from V and 4 from J, leaving 9 bases between them.

This clone occurred a few times. The chain carries TRBV7-2 and TRBJ2-1; D possibly corresponds to TRBD1 (6 bases). The CDR3 totals 14 residues. The V gene's germline CDR1 is SGHTA and CDR2 FQGNSA. V lost 2 bases, J lost 4 bases, and 9 bases lay in between. The CDR3 region is CASSLRTVYNEQFF. CDR3 coding DNA: TGTGCCAGCAGCTTACGGACAGTTTACAATGAGCAGTTCTTC.

This clone came up a few times. This sequence joins TRBV23-1 and TRBJ1-2, with a possible D match to TRBD1 (6 bases). TRBV23-1 is annotated as an ORF whose role is uncertain. This CDR3 contains 17 residues. V gave up 0 bases and J gave up 2 bases, with 16 bases separating them. CDR3 in amino acids: CASSQSTPGQRNYGYTF. The CDR3 bases are TGCGCCAGCAGTCAATCGACTCCGGGACAAAGAAACTATGGCTACACCTTC.

This chain connects TRBV2 to TRBJ2-5, with 7 positions matching TRBD2. The germline V gene has CDR1 SNHLY and CDR2 FYNNEI. The CDR3 spans 15 residues. V lost 4 bases, J lost 2 bases, and 7 bases stayed unmatched. Here the CDR3 DNA reads TGTGCCAGCAGTGGTAAGGCTAGCGGACAAGAGACCCAGTACTTC. The encoded protein is CASSGKASGQETQYF.

The V call is TRBV27, the J call TRBJ1-2; D remains unclear. Trimming took off 8 bases at V and 1 base at J, with 5 bases between the two ends. Germline CDR1 and CDR2: MNHEY and SMNVEV (reference sequence). The CDR3 extends over 11 amino acids. CDR3 DNA: TGTGCCAGCGGAGGTAACTATGGCTACACCTTC. Encoded protein: CASGGNYGYTF.

Concerning this clone itself: Other DNA sequences in the sample encode the same CDR3. This chain links TRBV29-1 with TRBJ1-1; D perhaps matches TRBD1 (5 bases). V lost 4 bases and J 0 bases, leaving 9 bases between the germline ends. The CDR3 is 13 amino acids. Per germline, CDR1 SQVTM and CDR2 ANQGSEA. The CDR3 DNA reads as TGCAGCGTTGCGGGGGTATTGAACACTGAAGCTTTCTTT. Translation gives CSVAGVLNTEAFF.

The chain recombines TRBV29-1 with TRBJ2-5, with D unclear. With 3 bases removed from V and 2 bases from J, the gap between germline ends came to 10 bases. Germline V lookup: CDR1 SQVTM, CDR2 ANQGSEA. The CDR3 runs to 13 residues. In DNA form, the CDR3 reads TGCAGCGTTGATGTAACAGCTCAAGAGACCCAGTACTTC. Translating it yields CSVDVTAQETQYF.

This rearrangement joins TRBV14 to TRBJ2-1; TRBD1 aligns across 7 bases. The CDR3 sequence is 16 residues long. Germline lookup yields CDR1 SGHDN and CDR2 FVKESK. Trimming took 0 bases from V and 9 from J; bases not matched to a gene: 11. The CDR3 nucleotides are TGTGCCAGCAGCCAAGACTTAGGGCAGGGGGATTGTGAGCAGTTCTTC. This gives the protein CASSQDLGQGDCEQFF.

This clone was detected a few times. The rearrangement links TRBV7-2 to TRBJ2-7, with D maybe TRBD2 (5 bases). The CDR3 totals 16 residues. V was shortened by 5 bases and J by 2 bases, with 19 bases between the two germline ends. Looked up from germline, CDR1 is SGHTA and CDR2 is FQGNSA. The CDR3 here is CASSRRTGEIPYEQYF. The CDR3 DNA reads TGTGCCAGCAGCCGTCGGACTGGAGAGATTCCCTACGAGCAGTACTTC.

The J gene is TRBJ1-1, the V gene TRBV7-8, with unresolved D. Trimming pared 1 base from V and 1 base from J, leaving 16 bases between. Germline V gives CDR1 SGHVS, CDR2 FQNEAQ. The length of the CDR3 is 17 residues. CDR3 sequence (DNA): TGTGCCAGCAGCTTAGTAGGATCTACAGCTCCGAACACTGAAGCTTTCTTT. It codes for CASSLVGSTAPNTEAFF.

This clone has more than one count but fewer than ten. This chain links TRBV28 with TRBJ2-5, with TRBD2 as a possible D gene (5 bases). CDR1 and CDR2 (germline): MDHEN, SYDVKM. CDR3 length: 15 residues. V lost 7 bases and J 1 base, leaving 16 bases between the germline ends. The CDR3 is CASTLGLAFQETQYF. The CDR3 DNA reads TGTGCCAGCACCTTAGGGCTAGCATTCCAAGAGACCCAGTACTTC. Filled out from reference TRBV28 and TRBJ2-5, the complete variable domain reads DVKVTQSSRYLVKRTGEKVFLECVQDMDHENMFWYRQDPGLGLRLIYFSYDVKMKEKGDIPEGYSVSREKKERFSLILESASTNQTSMYLCASTLGLAFQETQYFGPGTRLLVL.

This sequence joins TRBV7-2 and TRBJ2-3; the D is unclear. Trimming stripped 3 bases from V and 5 bases from J, with 3 bases between. CDR1 and CDR2 from the germline V gene are SGHTA and FQGNSA. The CDR3 length is 11 residues. In nucleotides, the CDR3 is TGTGCCAGCAGCTTCCGAGATACGCAGTATTTT. Its protein product is CASSFRDTQYF.

This clone was seen a handful of times. The chain is built from TRBV7-2 and TRBJ2-5; 9 bases line up with TRBD2. Germline CDR1 is SGHTA and CDR2 is FQGNSA. This CDR3 has 17 amino acids. With 2 bases clipped from V and 5 bases from J, the junction kept 12 bases outside the gene matches. The CDR3 region has the DNA TGTGCCAGCAGCTTACTCTCCCGGCGGGAGGGGTCTGAGACCCAGTACTTC. Its translation is CASSLLSRREGSETQYF.

This clone has only a few counts. The gene calls are TRBV7-9 and TRBJ2-1; a weak D match, TRBD1 (6 bases). Germline V gene lookup returns CDR1 SEHNR and CDR2 FQNEAQ (reference sequence). This CDR3 comprises 13 residues. Trimming removed 2 bases at V and 12 bases at J, with 14 bases between. Here the CDR3 reads CASSLRQALRQFF. In nucleotides, the CDR3 is TGTGCCAGCAGCTTAAGACAGGCTCTCCGGCAGTTCTTC.

The chain couples TRBV10-3 to TRBJ2-1, with a weak D call TRBD2 (6 bases). The V gene lost 0 bases and the J gene lost 9 bases, with 6 bases spanning the gap. The CDR3 runs 12 residues. In germline, CDR1 is ENHRY, CDR2 SYGVKD. The CDR3 region is CAISESRGEQFF. CDR3 sequence (DNA): TGTGCCATCAGTGAGTCGCGGGGTGAGCAGTTCTTC.

This clone was observed a handful of times. This sequence joins TRBV7-9 and TRBJ2-3; 7 nucleotides match TRBD2. Trimming took 6 bases from V and 3 from J; bases not matched to a gene: 6. Germline V lookup: CDR1 SEHNR, CDR2 FQNEAQ (reference sequence). The CDR3 runs 14 residues. Here the CDR3 reads CASSTRELTDTQYF. Written as DNA, the CDR3 is TGTGCCAGCAGTACGCGGGAGCTAACAGATACGCAGTATTTT.